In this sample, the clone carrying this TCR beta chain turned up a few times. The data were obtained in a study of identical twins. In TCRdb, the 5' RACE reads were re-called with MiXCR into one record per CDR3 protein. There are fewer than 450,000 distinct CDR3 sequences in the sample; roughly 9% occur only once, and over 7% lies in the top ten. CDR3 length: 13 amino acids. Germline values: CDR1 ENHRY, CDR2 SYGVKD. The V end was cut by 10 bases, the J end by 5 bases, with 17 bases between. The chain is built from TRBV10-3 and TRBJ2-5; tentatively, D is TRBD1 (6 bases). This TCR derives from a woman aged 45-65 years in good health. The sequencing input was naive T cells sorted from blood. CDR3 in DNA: TGTGCCACCAGGGGCTCCCCAGGGGAGACCCAGTACTTC. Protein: CATRGSPGETQYF.